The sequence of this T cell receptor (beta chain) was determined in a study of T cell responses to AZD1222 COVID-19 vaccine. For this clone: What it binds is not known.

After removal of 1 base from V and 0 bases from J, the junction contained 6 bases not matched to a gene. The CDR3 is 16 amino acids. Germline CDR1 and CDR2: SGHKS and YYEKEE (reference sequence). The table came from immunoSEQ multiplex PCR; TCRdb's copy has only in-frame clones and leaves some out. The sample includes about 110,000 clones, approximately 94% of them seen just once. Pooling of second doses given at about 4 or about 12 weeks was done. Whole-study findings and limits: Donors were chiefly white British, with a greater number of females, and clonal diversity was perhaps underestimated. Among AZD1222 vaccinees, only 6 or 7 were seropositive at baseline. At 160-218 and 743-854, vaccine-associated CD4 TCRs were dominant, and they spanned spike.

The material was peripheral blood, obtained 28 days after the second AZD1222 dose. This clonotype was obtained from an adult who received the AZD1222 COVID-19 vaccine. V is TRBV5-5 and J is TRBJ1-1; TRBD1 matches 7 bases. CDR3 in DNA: TGTGCCAGCAGCTTGAGGCAGGGGGAGGTGAACACTGAAGCTTTCTTT. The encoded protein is CASSLRQGEVNTEAFF.